The 19 T cell receptor beta chains below were found in one sample sequenced in a study of molecular identifiers for immune sequencing clone quantification. TCRdb re-derived calls from the PCR reads in MiXCR, one entry per CDR3 protein. The profile covers over 600,000 distinct CDR3 sequences, with approximately 20% appearing a single time and approximately 0.9% taken by the ten largest. Sequencing was carried out using naive CD8+ T cells from blood, with Jurkat cell RNA spiked in. Subset here: FACS-sorted CD8+CD4-CCR7+CD45RA+ naive T cells. The receptors here all came from a human donor in good health. Some libraries in this study had Jurkat cell RNA spiked in.

As for this clonotype: A much more abundant neighbour one base away suggests this may be a read error. The genes are TRBV19 and TRBJ2-2; D possibly corresponds to TRBD1 (6 bases). The CDR3 contains 13 residues. CDR1 is LNHDA, CDR2 SQIVND, per germline (reference sequence). The CDR3 DNA is TGTGCCGGTAGTATAGGGGGAACCGGGGAGCTGTTTTTT. This codes for CAGSIGGTGELFF.

The chain recombines TRBV9 with TRBJ2-7; D could derive from TRBD1 or TRBD2 (6 bases each). Germline V gene data show CDR1 as SGDLS and CDR2 as YYNGEE. Trimming stripped 0 bases from V and 6 bases from J, with 13 bases between. The CDR3 has 14 residues. In nucleotides, the CDR3 is TGTGCCAGCAGCGTAGAGATAGGGGGAGGCGAGCAGTACTTC. It translates to CASSVEIGGGEQYF.

This clonotype was observed many times. The J gene is TRBJ2-7, the V gene TRBV6-5; 7 bases fit TRBD2. The CDR3 length is 12 residues. Germline V gives CDR1 MNHEY, CDR2 SVGAGI. V shed 5 bases, J shed 3 bases, and the junction held 1 base outside the gene matches. The CDR3 coding sequence is TGTGCCAGCAGTGGGAGGGACTACGAGCAGTACTTC. This codes for CASSGRDYEQYF.

This clonotype was recorded many times. The rearrangement uses TRBV2 and TRBJ2-1, with TRBD2 matching over 9 bases. Germline V CDR1 and CDR2: SNHLY, FYNNEI. The CDR3 loop spans 13 amino acids. V dropped 5 bases and J dropped 6; count of bases not matched to a gene: 2. In DNA, the CDR3 is TGTGCCAGCAGTAGGGGACTAGCCAATGAGCAGTTCTTC. This codes for CASSRGLANEQFF. Together with reference TRBV2 and TRBJ2-1, the CDR3 gives the full variable domain: EPEVTQTPSHQVTQMGQEVILRCVPISNHLYFYWYRQILGQKVEFLVSFYNNEISEKSEIFDDQFSVERPDGSNFTLKIRSTKLEDSAMYFCASSRGLANEQFFGPGTRLTVL.

Many counts were recorded for this clonotype. This rearrangement joins TRBV9 to TRBJ2-2; TRBD2 agrees at 7 bases. The germline V gene has CDR1 SGDLS and CDR2 YYNGEE. The V gene end was trimmed by 6 bases and the J gene end by 4 bases; junction bases not matched to a gene: 3. The CDR3 has 13 residues. CDR3 protein: CASNPSGTGELFF. The CDR3 coding sequence is TGTGCCAGCAACCCTAGCGGCACCGGGGAGCTGTTTTTT.

CDR3 sequence (DNA): TGCGCCAGCAATCCGGTGGGCGGGAACTCCTACGAGCAGTACTTC. Protein product: CASNPVGGNSYEQYF. The chain is built from TRBV10-2 and TRBJ2-7, with D tentatively TRBD2 (6 bases). The CDR3 consists of 15 residues. Trimming shortened V by 7 bases and J by 0 bases, and 16 bases separated the two germline ends. Germline CDR1 is WSHSY and CDR2 is SAAADI.

This clonotype occurred many times. This chain joins TRBV2 and TRBJ2-7; 7 bases map to TRBD1. CDR1 and CDR2 from the germline V gene are SNHLY and FYNNEI. J gave up 11 bases and V 5 bases, and 3 bases lay outside the gene matches. The length of the CDR3 is 10 residues. This CDR3 is CASSNRGEYF. DNA for the CDR3: TGTGCCAGCAGTAACAGGGGAGAGTACTTC. The complete variable domain, with remaining parts taken from reference TRBV2 and TRBJ2-7, reads EPEVTQTPSHQVTQMGQEVILRCVPISNHLYFYWYRQILGQKVEFLVSFYNNEISEKSEIFDDQFSVERPDGSNFTLKIRSTKLEDSAMYFCASSNRGEYFGPGTRLTVT.

This clonotype was seen ten or more times. The rearrangement uses TRBV7-9 and TRBJ2-7, with no clear D. Germline assignment: CDR1 SEHNR and CDR2 FQNEAQ (reference sequence). The CDR3 covers 13 residues. The V and J ends lost 4 bases and 6 bases respectively, with 13 bases between them. The CDR3 region is CASSSKGRGEQYF. The CDR3 DNA sequence: TGTGCCAGCAGCTCGAAGGGAAGAGGCGAGCAGTACTTC.

This clonotype was observed many times. The chain recombines TRBV4-3 with TRBJ1-4, with D possibly being TRBD1 (6 bases). CDR1 is LGHNA, CDR2 YSLEER, per germline. This CDR3 region has 16 residues. V was pared by 3 bases and J by 5 bases, with 16 bases between. The CDR3 loop is CASSHLRGAPNEKLFF. Written as DNA, the CDR3 is TGCGCCAGCAGCCACCTGAGGGGGGCTCCAAATGAAAAACTGTTTTTT.

This clonotype was counted at least ten times. The V gene is TRBV6-5, the J gene TRBJ2-3; D not resolved. The germline gives CDR1 MNHEY, CDR2 SVGAGI. Trimming removed 0 bases from V and 0 bases from J, with 10 bases in between. This CDR3 is built from 16 residues. CDR3 in DNA: TGTGCCAGCAGTTACTCGGCCAGCAGAAGCACAGATACGCAGTATTTT. Amino acid sequence: CASSYSASRSTDTQYF.

This clonotype was observed at least ten times. The junction does not match germline at one end; this may be a read error. The chain joins TRBV29-1 to TRBJ2-1; a weak D match, TRBD2 (5 bases). Per the germline V gene, CDR1 is SQVTM and CDR2 is ANQGSEA. The CDR3 is made up of 12 amino acids. The chain's CDR3 is CNVLADSNEQFF. In nucleotides, the CDR3 is TGCAACGTTCTAGCAGATTCGAATGAGCAGTTCTTC.

Ten or more counts support this clonotype. CDR3 nucleotides: TGTGCCAGCAGCAAGACAGGGGTGAGTTGGAACACTGAAGCTTTCTTT. Translated, it gives CASSKTGVSWNTEAFF. The chain employs TRBV12-3 or TRBV12-4 and TRBJ1-1; 8 positions agree with TRBD1. This CDR3 is built from 16 residues. Germline trimming cut 6 bases from V and 1 base from J; bases unmatched to any gene: 10.

At least ten counts were recorded for this clonotype. This chain joins TRBV28 and TRBJ2-7, with D unresolved. From germline, CDR1 is MDHEN and CDR2 SYDVKM. With 3 bases removed from V and 3 bases from J, the gap between germline ends came to 9 bases. The CDR3 is 13 amino acids. The CDR3 DNA follows: TGTGCCAGCAGTTTTAGTCTCAGCTACGAGCAGTACTTC. This codes for CASSFSLSYEQYF.

The chain uses TRBV30 and TRBJ1-1, with D perhaps matching TRBD1 (5 bases). V lost 1 base to trimming and J lost 2 bases, with 11 bases between them. The CDR3 is 14 amino acids. Germline V CDR1 and CDR2: GTSNPN, SVGIG (reference sequence). CDR3 nucleotides: TGTGCCTGGAGTGCCGGGGCGATAAACACTGAAGCTTTCTTT. It encodes CAWSAGAINTEAFF.

This clonotype was recorded many times. The CDR3 loop reads CASSYKLGQAGNQPQHF. CDR3 coding DNA: TGTGCCAGCAGTTACAAACTTGGACAGGCCGGGAATCAGCCCCAGCATTTT. This chain uses TRBV6-6 with TRBJ1-5; 7 bases are a match to TRBD1. The CDR3 contains 17 residues. Germline CDR1 and CDR2: MNHNY and SVGAGI (reference sequence). V lost 2 bases, J lost 4 bases, and 11 bases stayed unmatched.

This clonotype was picked up many times. V is TRBV6-5 and J is TRBJ1-6; 8 positions match TRBD1. CDR3 size: 15 residues. The germline gives CDR1 MNHEY, CDR2 SVGAGI. V lost 6 bases to trimming and J lost 10 bases; unmatched junction nucleotides: 11. Here the CDR3 reads CASSSRTGQGSPLHF. The CDR3 region has the DNA TGTGCCAGCAGCTCGAGGACAGGGCAGGGGTCACCCCTCCACTTT.

The chain carries TRBV2 and TRBJ2-7; the match to TRBD2 covers 9 bases. V lost 5 bases, J lost 2 bases, and 10 bases stayed unmatched. Germline lookup yields CDR1 SNHLY and CDR2 FYNNEI. The CDR3 is made up of 16 amino acids. The CDR3 region has the DNA TGTGCCAGCAGTCCAAAGACTAGCGGAGGGACCTACGAGCAGTACTTC. Translating gives CASSPKTSGGTYEQYF.

This clonotype was detected many times. The chain uses TRBV7-2 and TRBJ2-3; 8 positions agree with TRBD2. The germline V gene has CDR1 SGHTA and CDR2 FQGNSA. The length of the CDR3 is 14 residues. Unmatched junction bases numbered 3, after V lost 5 bases and J lost 2 bases. The CDR3 region is CASSRTSLTDTQYF. The CDR3 DNA reads TGTGCCAGCAGCCGGACTAGCCTCACAGATACGCAGTATTTT.

This clonotype was detected ten times or more. The rearrangement uses TRBV19 and TRBJ2-1; no reliable D call. Trimming cost V 3 bases and J 0 bases, with 12 bases left between them. The CDR3 extends over 16 amino acids. Germline values: CDR1 LNHDA, CDR2 SQIVND (reference sequence). Here the CDR3 DNA reads TGTGCCAGTAGTATCGTCAGCTTGAGCTCCTACAATGAGCAGTTCTTC. This gives the protein CASSIVSLSSYNEQFF.